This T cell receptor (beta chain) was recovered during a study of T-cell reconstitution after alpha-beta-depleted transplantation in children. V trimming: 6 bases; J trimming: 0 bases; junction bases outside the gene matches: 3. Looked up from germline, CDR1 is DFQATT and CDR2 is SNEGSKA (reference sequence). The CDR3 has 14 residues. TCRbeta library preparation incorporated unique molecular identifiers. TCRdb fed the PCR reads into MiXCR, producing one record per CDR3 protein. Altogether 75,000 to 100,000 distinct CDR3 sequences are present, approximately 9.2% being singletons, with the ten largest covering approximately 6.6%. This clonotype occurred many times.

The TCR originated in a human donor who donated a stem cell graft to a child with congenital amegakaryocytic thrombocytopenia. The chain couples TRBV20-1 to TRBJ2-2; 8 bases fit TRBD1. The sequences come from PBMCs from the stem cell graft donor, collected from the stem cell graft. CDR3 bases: TGCAGTGCGAGACAGGGGACGAACACCGGGGAGCTGTTTTTT. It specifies CSARQGTNTGELFF.